The 6 T cell receptor beta chains below all came from one sample that was sequenced in a study of T cell responses to AZD1222 COVID-19 vaccine. Profiled with immunoSEQ multiplex PCR; TCRdb holds only in-frame clones, not every one. The repertoire holds some 110,000 clones, with roughly 88% as singletons. The starting material was peripheral blood, obtained on day 0 of AZD1222 vaccination. These receptor sequences come from an adult in good health.

V is TRBV18 and J is TRBJ2-2; D is perhaps TRBD2 (5 bases). The V gene's germline CDR1 is KGHSH and CDR2 LQKENI. The CDR3 runs 15 residues. Trimming left V 3 bases short and J 6 bases short, with 14 bases between. CDR3 in DNA: TGTGCCAGCTCACCCCCGGAGGTGTCGGCCGGGGAGCTGTTTTTT. Translating it yields CASSPPEVSAGELFF.

V is TRBV4-1 and J is TRBJ2-7, with a possible D match to TRBD2 (5 bases). Germline V CDR1 and CDR2: MGHRA, YSYEKL. The V gene lost 0 bases and the J gene lost 1 base, with 16 bases spanning the gap. There are 17 residues in the CDR3. The CDR3 here is CASSQDLRGSGSYEQYF. DNA for the CDR3: TGCGCCAGCAGCCAAGATCTACGAGGGAGCGGATCCTACGAGCAGTACTTC.

This chain uses TRBV11-3 with TRBJ2-1, with D maybe TRBD2 (5 bases). V was cut by 6 bases and J by 3 bases, with 6 bases left in between. The CDR3 is 12 amino acids. Germline V CDR1 and CDR2: SGHNT, YENEEA. CDR3 protein: CASRRGYNEQFF. Here the CDR3 DNA reads TGTGCCAGCAGACGGGGCTACAATGAGCAGTTCTTC.

CDR3 bases: TGTGCCAGCAGTTACGGGGCTTATGAGCAGTTCTTC. It encodes CASSYGAYEQFF. V is TRBV6-6 and J is TRBJ2-1; weak D call: TRBD1 (5 bases). The germline V gene has CDR1 MNHNY and CDR2 SVGAGI (reference sequence). The germline V and J ends were trimmed by 2 bases and 8 bases, with 7 bases remaining between them. The CDR3 consists of 12 residues.

This chain connects TRBV5-1 to TRBJ2-3, with 8 bases identical to TRBD1. CDR1 is SGHRS, CDR2 YFSETQ, per germline. The junction had 7 bases not matched to a gene; V was cut back by 4 bases and J by 3 bases. This CDR3 contains 15 residues. Here the CDR3 reads CASSQQGEWTDTQYF. CDR3 DNA sequence: TGCGCCAGCAGCCAACAGGGGGAATGGACAGATACGCAGTATTTT.

The chain combines TRBV4-3 with TRBJ2-7, with TRBD2 matching 10 bases. Trimming removed 2 bases from V and 2 bases from J; junction bases left unmatched: 3. The germline CDR1 and CDR2 sequences are LGHNA and YSLEER. The CDR3 is 15 residues long. The CDR3 DNA follows: TGCGCCAGCAGCCAAAAACTAGCGGGGACCTACGAGCAGTACTTC. Protein: CASSQKLAGTYEQYF.